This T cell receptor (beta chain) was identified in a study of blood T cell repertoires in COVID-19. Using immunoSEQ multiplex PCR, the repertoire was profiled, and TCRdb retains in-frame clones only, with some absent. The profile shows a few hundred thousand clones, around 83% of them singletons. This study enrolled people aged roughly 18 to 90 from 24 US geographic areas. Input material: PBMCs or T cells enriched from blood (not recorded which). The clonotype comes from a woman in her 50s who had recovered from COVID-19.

The DNA of the CDR3 is TGTGCCAGCAGCCCCACAGGGGGCACAGATACGCAGTATTTT. Amino acid sequence: CASSPTGGTDTQYF. The chain recombines TRBV7-3 with TRBJ2-3; 7 nucleotides align to TRBD1. The V gene's germline CDR1 is SGHTA and CDR2 FQGTGA. This CDR3 is built from 14 residues. Trimming at V came to 5 bases and at J to 1 base, leaving 3 bases not matched to a gene.